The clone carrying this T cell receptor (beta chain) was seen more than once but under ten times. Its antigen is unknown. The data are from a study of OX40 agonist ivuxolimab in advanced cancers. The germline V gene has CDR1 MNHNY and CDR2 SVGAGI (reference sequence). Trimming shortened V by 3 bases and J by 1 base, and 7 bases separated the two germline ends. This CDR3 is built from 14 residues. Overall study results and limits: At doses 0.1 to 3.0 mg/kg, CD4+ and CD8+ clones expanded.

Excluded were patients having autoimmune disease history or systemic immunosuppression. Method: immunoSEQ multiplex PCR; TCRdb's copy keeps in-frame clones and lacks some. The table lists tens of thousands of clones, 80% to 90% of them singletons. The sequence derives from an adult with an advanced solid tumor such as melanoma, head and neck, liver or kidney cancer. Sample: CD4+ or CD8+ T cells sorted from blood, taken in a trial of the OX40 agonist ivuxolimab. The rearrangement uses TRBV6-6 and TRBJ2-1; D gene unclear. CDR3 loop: CASSYENSYNEQFF. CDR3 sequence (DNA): TGTGCCAGCAGTTATGAGAATTCCTACAATGAGCAGTTCTTC.